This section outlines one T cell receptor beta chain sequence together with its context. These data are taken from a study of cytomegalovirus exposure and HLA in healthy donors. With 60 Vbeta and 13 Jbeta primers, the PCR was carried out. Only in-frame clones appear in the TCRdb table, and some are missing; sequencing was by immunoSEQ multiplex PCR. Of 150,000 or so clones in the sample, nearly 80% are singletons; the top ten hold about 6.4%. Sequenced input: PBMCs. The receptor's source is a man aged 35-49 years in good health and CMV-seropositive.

The CDR3 DNA is TGTGCCAGCAGTTTAAGGGGTCAGTTAAGTTCCTATGGCTACACCTTC. As protein: CASSLRGQLSSYGYTF. The rearrangement joins TRBV27 to TRBJ1-2; possibly TRBD1 for D (5 bases). The CDR3 runs to 16 residues. Germline V gene lookup returns CDR1 MNHEY and CDR2 SMNVEV (reference sequence). The germline V and J ends were trimmed by 2 bases and 4 bases, with 17 bases remaining between them.